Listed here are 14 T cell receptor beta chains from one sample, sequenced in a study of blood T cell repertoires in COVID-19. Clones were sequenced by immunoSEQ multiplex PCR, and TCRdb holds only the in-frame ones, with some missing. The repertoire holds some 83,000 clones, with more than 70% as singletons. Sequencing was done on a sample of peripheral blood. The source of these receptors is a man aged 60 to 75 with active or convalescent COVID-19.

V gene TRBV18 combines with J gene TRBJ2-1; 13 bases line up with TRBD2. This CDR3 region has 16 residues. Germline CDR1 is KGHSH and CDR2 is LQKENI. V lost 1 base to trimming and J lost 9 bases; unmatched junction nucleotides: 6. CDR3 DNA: TGTGCCAGCTCACCACGACTAGCGGGGGGTTCGGGTGAGCAGTTCTTC. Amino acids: CASSPRLAGGSGEQFF.

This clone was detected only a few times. The CDR3 nucleotides read TGTGCCATCAGTGAGTCTGCAGGGGTAGGAGAAAAACTGTTTTTT. Encoded protein: CAISESAGVGEKLFF. The rearrangement uses TRBV10-3 and TRBJ1-4; possible D gene TRBD1, 6 bases. V was cut by 0 bases and J by 8 bases, with 13 bases left in between. Germline V gives CDR1 ENHRY, CDR2 SYGVKD. The length of the CDR3 is 15 residues.

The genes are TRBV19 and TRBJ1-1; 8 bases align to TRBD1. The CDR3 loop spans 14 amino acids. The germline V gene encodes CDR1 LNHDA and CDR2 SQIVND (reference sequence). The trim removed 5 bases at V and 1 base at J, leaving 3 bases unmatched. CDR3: CASSYTGGNTEAFF. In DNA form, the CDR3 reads TGTGCCAGTAGTTACACAGGGGGGAACACTGAAGCTTTCTTT.

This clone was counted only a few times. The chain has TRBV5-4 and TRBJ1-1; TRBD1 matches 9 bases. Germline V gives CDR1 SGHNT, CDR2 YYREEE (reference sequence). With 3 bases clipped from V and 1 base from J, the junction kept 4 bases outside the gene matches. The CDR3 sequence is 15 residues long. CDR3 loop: CASSSGTGTNTEAFF. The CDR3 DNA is TGTGCCAGCAGCTCCGGGACAGGGACGAACACTGAAGCTTTCTTT.

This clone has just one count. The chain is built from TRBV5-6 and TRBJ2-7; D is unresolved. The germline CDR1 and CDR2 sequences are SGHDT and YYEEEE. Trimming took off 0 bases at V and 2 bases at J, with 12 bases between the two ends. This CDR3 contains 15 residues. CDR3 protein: CASSLESRFPYEQYF. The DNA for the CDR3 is TGTGCCAGCAGCTTGGAGTCTAGGTTTCCCTACGAGCAGTACTTC. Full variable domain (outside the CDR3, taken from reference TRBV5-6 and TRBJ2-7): DAGVTQSPTHLIKTRGQQVTLRCSPKSGHDTVSWYQQALGQGPQFIFQYYEEEERQRGNFPDRFSGHQFPNYSSELNVNALLLGDSALYLCASSLESRFPYEQYFGPGTRLTVT.

Here the CDR3 reads CASSLIPLSQGARESSNQPQHF. CDR3 DNA: TGTGCCAGCAGCCTTATTCCCTTAAGCCAGGGGGCGCGGGAATCAAGCAATCAGCCCCAGCATTTT. This sequence joins TRBV12-1 and TRBJ1-5; the tabulated D call, TRBD1, remains unverified against the DNA. TRBV12-1 is a pseudogene locus. The CDR3 runs 22 residues.

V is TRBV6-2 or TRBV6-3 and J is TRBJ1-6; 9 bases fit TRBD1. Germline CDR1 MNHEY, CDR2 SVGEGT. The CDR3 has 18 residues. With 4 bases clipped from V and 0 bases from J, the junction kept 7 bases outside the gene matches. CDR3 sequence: CASSLGQGESSYNSPLHF. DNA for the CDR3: TGTGCCAGCAGTTTGGGACAGGGAGAAAGCTCCTATAATTCACCCCTCCACTTT.

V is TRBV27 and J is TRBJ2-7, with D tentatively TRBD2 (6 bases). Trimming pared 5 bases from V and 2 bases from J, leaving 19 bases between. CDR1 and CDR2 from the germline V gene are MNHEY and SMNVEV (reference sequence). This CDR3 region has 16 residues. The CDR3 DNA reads TGTGCCAGCAGTCTGCTCGGGGACTTTCGCGCCTACGAGCAGTACTTC. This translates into CASSLLGDFRAYEQYF.

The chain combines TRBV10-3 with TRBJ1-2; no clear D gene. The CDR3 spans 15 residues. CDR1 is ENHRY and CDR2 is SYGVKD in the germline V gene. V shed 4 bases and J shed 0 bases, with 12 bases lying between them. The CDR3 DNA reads TGTGCCATCAGTGGAGGGAGCCAGGCTAACTATGGCTACACCTTC. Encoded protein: CAISGGSQANYGYTF.

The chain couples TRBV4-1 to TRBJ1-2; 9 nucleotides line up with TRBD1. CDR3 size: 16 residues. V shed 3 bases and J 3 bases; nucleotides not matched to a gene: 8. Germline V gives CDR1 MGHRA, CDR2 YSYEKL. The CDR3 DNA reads TGCGCCAGCAGCCAGCTCCCTCGACAGGGGGACTATGGCTACACCTTC. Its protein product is CASSQLPRQGDYGYTF.

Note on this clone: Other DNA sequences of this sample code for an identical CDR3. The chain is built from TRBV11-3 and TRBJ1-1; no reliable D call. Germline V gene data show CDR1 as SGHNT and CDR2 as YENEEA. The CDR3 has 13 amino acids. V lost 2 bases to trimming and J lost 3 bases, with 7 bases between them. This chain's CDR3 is CASSLLGDTEAFF. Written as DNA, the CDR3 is TGTGCCAGCAGCTTATTGGGAGACACTGAAGCTTTCTTT.

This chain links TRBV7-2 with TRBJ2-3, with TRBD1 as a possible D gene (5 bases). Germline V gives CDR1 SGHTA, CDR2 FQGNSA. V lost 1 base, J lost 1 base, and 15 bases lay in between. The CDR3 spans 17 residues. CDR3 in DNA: TGTGCCAGCAGCTTAGAATGGTCGGCAGGGCGCACAGATACGCAGTATTTT. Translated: CASSLEWSAGRTDTQYF.

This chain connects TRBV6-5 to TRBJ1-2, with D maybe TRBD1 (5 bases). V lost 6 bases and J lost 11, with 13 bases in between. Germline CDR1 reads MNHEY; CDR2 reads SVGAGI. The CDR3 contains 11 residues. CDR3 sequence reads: CASRAAGWYTF. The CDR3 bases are TGTGCCAGCAGGGCGGCAGGGTGGTACACCTTC.

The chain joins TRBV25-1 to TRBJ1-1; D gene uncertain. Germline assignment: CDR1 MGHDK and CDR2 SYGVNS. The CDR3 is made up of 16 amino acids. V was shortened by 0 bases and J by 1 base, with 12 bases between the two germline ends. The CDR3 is CASSEYKQEPNTEAFF. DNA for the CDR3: TGTGCCAGCAGTGAATACAAACAAGAACCGAACACTGAAGCTTTCTTT.